The rows below give T cell receptor beta chains drawn from one sample of a study of blood T cells in healthy people across ages. MiXCR was run by TCRdb on the 5' RACE reads, yielding one entry per CDR3 protein. Of hundreds of thousands of distinct CDR3 sequences listed, 25% to 35% are singletons. The sequenced sample was blood. These receptors were taken from a woman aged 80 or older in good health. Each CDR3 is given with its conserved first and last residue. D genes are given only for firm matches. Clone size is not always given. Where it is, it says once, few, many or a class for expanded clones.

-	-	TRBV7-2	TRBJ2-5	CTSSYLGGRETQYF	TGTACCAGCAGTTATCTGGGGGGGCGCGAGACCCAGTACTTC
many	-	TRBV7-2	TRBJ2-1	CASSTPPHNEQFF	TGTGCCAGCAGCACCCCCCCACACAATGAGCAGTTCTTC
-	TRBD2	TRBV20-1	TRBJ2-3	CSAETDLAGDLDTQYF	TGCAGTGCCGAAACGGATCTAGCGGGAGATTTAGATACGCAGTATTTT
-	-	TRBV6-2/TRBV6-3	TRBJ1-1	CASRWTENTEAFF	TGTGCCAGCAGATGGACGGAGAACACTGAAGCTTTCTTT
many	TRBD1	TRBV9	TRBJ1-2	CASSVAGTGIGYTF	TGTGCCAGCAGCGTTGCCGGGACAGGGATTGGCTACACCTTC
many	TRBD1	TRBV6-5	TRBJ1-6	CASSLNPGQINSPLHF	TGTGCCAGCAGTTTGAACCCGGGACAGATTAATTCACCCCTCCACTTT
few	TRBD1	TRBV20-1	TRBJ2-7	CSARDRGRTYEQYF	TGCAGTGCTAGAGATAGGGGGCGAACCTACGAGCAGTACTTC
-	-	TRBV11-3	TRBJ2-3	CASSSTPDTQYF	TGTGCCAGCAGCTCAACACCTGATACGCAGTATTTT
many	-	TRBV20-1	TRBJ2-7	CSASDRSYEQYF	TGCAGTGCTAGTGACAGGTCCTACGAGCAGTACTTC
many	TRBD2	TRBV7-2	TRBJ2-5	CASSRSGGALETQYF	TGTGCCAGCAGCCGTAGCGGGGGGGCGTTGGAGACCCAGTACTTC
-	TRBD2	TRBV12-3/TRBV12-4	TRBJ2-3	CASSFVGLAGGPSVDTQYF	TGTGCCAGCAGTTTCGTCGGACTAGCGGGGGGGCCCAGCGTGGATACGCAGTATTTT
many	-	TRBV5-1	TRBJ2-7	CASSLGGLTYEQYF	TGCGCCAGCAGCTTGGGAGGGTTGACCTACGAGCAGTACTTC
many	TRBD2	TRBV5-1	TRBJ2-1	CASSRGGAEYNEQFF	TGCGCCAGCAGCCGGGGGGGGGCCGAGTACAATGAGCAGTTCTTC
many	-	TRBV27	TRBJ1-2	CASSLSSRGNYGYTF	TGTGCCAGCAGTTTATCGTCACGGGGTAACTATGGCTACACCTTC
many	TRBD1	TRBV7-9	TRBJ2-1	CASSLSTGYNEQFF	TGTGCCAGCAGCTTATCGACAGGGTACAATGAGCAGTTCTTC
many	TRBD2	TRBV20-1	TRBJ2-5	CSARDPVSGGALETQYF	TGCAGTGCTAGAGATCCAGTCAGCGGGGGGGCCTTGGAGACCCAGTACTTC
few	-	TRBV6-6	TRBJ1-5	CASSRNSGSGQPQHF	TGTGCCAGCAGTAGAAACTCAGGGTCGGGTCAGCCCCAGCATTTT
many	-	TRBV2	TRBJ1-2	CASSVRGSYGYTF	TGTGCCAGCAGTGTGAGGGGGTCTTATGGCTACACCTTC
few	TRBD2	TRBV7-2	TRBJ2-2	CASSLRTSGTKNTGELFF	TGTGCCAGCAGCCTTCGGACTAGCGGGACCAAAAACACCGGGGAGCTGTTTTTT
many	TRBD2	TRBV11-2	TRBJ2-7	CASSLAGGPYEQYF	TGCGCCAGCAGCTTGGCGGGGGGGCCCTACGAGCAGTACTTC
many	TRBD1	TRBV24-1	TRBJ2-1	CATSERTGSYNEQFF	TGTGCCACCAGTGAACGGACAGGGTCCTACAATGAGCAGTTCTTC
few	-	TRBV6-6	TRBJ1-5	CASSYSSRPYSNQPQHF	TGTGCCAGCAGTTACTCGAGCAGACCTTATAGCAATCAGCCCCAGCATTTT
many	-	TRBV28	TRBJ2-1	CASSLFRGAAYNEQFF	TGTGCCAGCAGTTTATTTCGGGGAGCGGCCTACAATGAGCAGTTCTTC
-	TRBD1	TRBV5-1	TRBJ1-2	CASSLAGTGPSRYGYTF	TGCGCCAGCAGCTTGGCCGGGACAGGGCCTTCTCGTTATGGCTACACCTTC
few	TRBD1	TRBV4-3	TRBJ1-6	CASSHSLTGLKNSPLHF	TGCGCCAGCAGCCACAGCTTGACAGGGTTGAAAAATTCACCCCTCCACTTT
-	TRBD2	TRBV11-2	TRBJ2-7	CASSATSGKYPTPYEQYF	TGTGCCAGCAGCGCGACTAGCGGGAAATACCCTACTCCTTACGAGCAGTACTTC
many	TRBD1	TRBV7-9	TRBJ2-3	CASSEQGMTDTQYF	TGTGCCAGCAGCGAACAGGGGATGACAGATACGCAGTATTTT
-	-	TRBV5-8	TRBJ2-3	CASSLWESWTDTQYF	TGTGCCAGCAGCTTGTGGGAGAGCTGGACAGATACGCAGTATTTT
-	TRBD1	TRBV20-1	TRBJ2-7	CSARPRQGLTYEQYF	TGCAGTGCTAGGCCTAGACAGGGGCTGACCTACGAGCAGTACTTC
many	-	TRBV3-1	TRBJ1-2	CASSQLAGGYTF	TGTGCCAGCAGCCAATTAGCGGGTGGCTACACCTTC
-	TRBD1	TRBV20-1	TRBJ1-1	CSASNRDRGNTEAFF	TGCAGTGCTAGTAACCGGGACAGGGGGAACACTGAAGCTTTCTTT
many	TRBD1	TRBV3-1	TRBJ2-5	CASSQDRTGGQETQYF	TGTGCCAGCAGCCAAGACCGGACAGGGGGCCAGGAGACCCAGTACTTC
-	-	TRBV20-1	TRBJ1-1	CSVPGMGNTEAFF	TGCAGTGTTCCAGGGATGGGGAACACTGAAGCTTTCTTT
-	-	TRBV7-3	TRBJ2-4	CASSEDRQNGIQYF	TGTGCCAGCAGCGAGGACAGACAAAATGGCATTCAGTACTTC
many	TRBD2	TRBV12-3/TRBV12-4	TRBJ2-3	CASSSPGKRGDRAQYF	TGTGCCAGCAGTTCCCCGGGGAAGCGGGGGGATCGGGCGCAGTATTTT
many	TRBD1	TRBV7-2	TRBJ2-7	CASSFSRGPGYEQYF	TGTGCCAGCAGCTTCAGCAGGGGGCCGGGCTACGAGCAGTACTTC
few	-	TRBV11-2	TRBJ2-2	CASSSPSGVPTGELFF	TGTGCCAGCAGCTCACCTTCAGGGGTCCCCACCGGGGAGCTGTTTTTT
-	TRBD2	TRBV30	TRBJ2-1	CAKRAGGPTNEQFF	TGTGCCAAAAGGGCGGGGGGTCCCACCAATGAGCAGTTCTTC
-	TRBD1	TRBV11-3	TRBJ2-6	CASSALTGGASGANVLTF	TGTGCCAGCAGCGCCCTGACAGGGGGCGCCTCTGGGGCCAACGTCCTGACTTTC
many	TRBD1	TRBV15	TRBJ2-7	CATSRETARGQGENEQYF	TGTGCCACCAGCAGAGAGACTGCCCGGGGTCAGGGGGAGAACGAGCAGTACTTC
-	-	TRBV2	TRBJ1-5	CASSRLRDSNQPQHF	TGTGCCAGCAGCCGACTCAGGGATAGCAATCAGCCCCAGCATTTT
many	-	TRBV7-9	TRBJ1-5	CASSLGAGNQPQHF	TGTGCCAGCAGCTTAGGAGCGGGGAATCAGCCCCAGCATTTT